This T cell receptor (beta chain) was documented in a study of CD8+CD57+ T cells in acquired aplastic anemia. Across the study: DNA per sorted CD4+ or CD8+ sample ranged about 0.19 to 30 ug, averaging 3.2 ug. There were 10 million to 12 million reads, on average, for CD4+ cells from healthy donors. Regarding the study as a whole: Overlap between patients and controls comprised 25 to 30 CD8+ CDR3 sequences. Significance was not reached for CD8+ Simpson's diversity between patients and controls.

For this clonotype: What it recognizes is unknown. This may be a read error: a much more frequent sequence differs by one nucleotide.

The use of genomic DNA as template underpinned the TCR beta VDJ and CDR3 profiling. TCRdb recomputed calls from the reads with MiXCR, one row per CDR3 protein. Of some 140,000 distinct CDR3 sequences in the sample, less than 45% were seen once. Deletions cut 5 bases from V and 5 bases from J, with 10 bases between. Germline V gene lookup returns CDR1 SGDLS and CDR2 YYNGEE. This CDR3 has 12 residues. This sequence was found in a human donor in good health, serving as a control. Sequencing was performed on sorted CD4+, CD8+, or CD8+CD57+ T cells (not recorded which) from PBMCs. The chain combines TRBV9 with TRBJ1-2, with a weak D call TRBD1 (5 bases). CDR3 loop: CASSCKGYGYTF. The CDR3 nucleotides are TGTGCCAGCAGTTGCAAGGGGTATGGCTACACCTTC.